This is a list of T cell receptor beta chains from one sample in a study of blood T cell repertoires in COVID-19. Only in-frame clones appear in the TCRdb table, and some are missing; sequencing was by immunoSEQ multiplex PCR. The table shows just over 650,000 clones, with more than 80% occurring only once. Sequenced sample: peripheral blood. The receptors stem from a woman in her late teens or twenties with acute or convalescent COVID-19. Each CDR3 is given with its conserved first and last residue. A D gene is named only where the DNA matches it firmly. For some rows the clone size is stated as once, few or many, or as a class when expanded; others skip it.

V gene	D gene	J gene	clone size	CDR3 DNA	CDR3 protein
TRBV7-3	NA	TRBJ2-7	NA	TGTGCCAGCAGCTTCTCAGGGATGGGAGAGCAGTACTTC	CASSFSGMGEQYF
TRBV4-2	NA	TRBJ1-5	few	TGTGCCAGCAGCCAAGCGGTGGACAAGTCCCAGCATTTT	CASSQAVDKSQHF
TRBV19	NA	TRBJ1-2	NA	TGTGCCAGTAGTATAGGGTTTCAGGGAATCGATGGCTACACCTTC	CASSIGFQGIDGYTF
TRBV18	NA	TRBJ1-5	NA	TGTGCCAGCTCACCAGGGGGGATCAATCAGCCCCAGCATTTT	CASSPGGINQPQHF
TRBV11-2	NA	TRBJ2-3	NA	TGTGCCAGCAGCTTCGGAGGTAACACAGATACGCAGTATTTT	CASSFGGNTDTQYF
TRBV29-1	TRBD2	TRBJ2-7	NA	TGCAGCGTTGAAGGGACTAGCGGGGGGATCTACGAGCAGTACTTC	CSVEGTSGGIYEQYF
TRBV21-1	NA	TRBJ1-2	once	TGTGCCAGCAGCAAACTGGGACACCACTATGGCTACACCTTC	CASSKLGHHYGYTF
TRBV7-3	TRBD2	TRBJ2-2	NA	TGTGCCAGCAGTGCCTTAGCGGGCTACACCGGGGAGCTGTTTTTT	CASSALAGYTGELFF
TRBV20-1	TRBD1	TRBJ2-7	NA	TGCAGTGCTAGTGAACCGGGACAGGGGGCTTACGAGCAGTACTTC	CSASEPGQGAYEQYF
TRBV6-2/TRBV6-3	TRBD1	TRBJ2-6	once	TGTGCCAGCAGTTACGGCCGGGACAGGTTCGGGGCCAACGTCCTGACTTTC	CASSYGRDRFGANVLTF
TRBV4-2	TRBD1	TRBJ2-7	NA	TGTGCCAGCAGCCACCCCGGGACAGGGTTTAGTGAGCAGTACTTC	CASSHPGTGFSEQYF
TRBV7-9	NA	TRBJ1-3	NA	TGTGCCAGCAGCCTTGAAGGGGGTAGAGGAAACACCATATATTTT	CASSLEGGRGNTIYF
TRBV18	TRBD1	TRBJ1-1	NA	TGTGCCAGCTCATACGGGACAGGGTTGAACACTGAAGCTTTCTTT	CASSYGTGLNTEAFF
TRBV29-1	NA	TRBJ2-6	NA	TGCAGCGTGGGAACAGGGACCGGGGCCAACGTCCTGACTTTC	CSVGTGTGANVLTF
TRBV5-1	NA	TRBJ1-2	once	TGCGCCAGCAGCTTAATAACCCCGGGGGGAGGAGGCTATGGCTACACCTTC	CASSLITPGGGGYGYTF
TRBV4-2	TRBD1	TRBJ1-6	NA	TGTGCCAGCAGCCAAGAGACGACAGGGGCCTATAATTCACCCCTCCACTTT	CASSQETTGAYNSPLHF
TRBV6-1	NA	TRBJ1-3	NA	TGTGCCAGCAGTGACAGCGGACGTGGAAACACCATATATTTT	CASSDSGRGNTIYF
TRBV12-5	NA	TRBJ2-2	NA	TGTGCTAGTGGTTTGGTAAATCGGGCCCGGGGCACCGGGGAGCTGTTTTTT	CASGLVNRARGTGELFF
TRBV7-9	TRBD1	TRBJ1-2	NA	TGTGCCAGCAGCCGAGGGGACAGTTATAACTATGGCTACACCTTC	CASSRGDSYNYGYTF
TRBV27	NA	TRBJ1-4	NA	TGTGCCAGCAGTTTACTCGGGGGGGAGTATGAAAAACTGTTTTTT	CASSLLGGEYEKLFF
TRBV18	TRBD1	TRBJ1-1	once	TGTGCCAGCTCACCCTTGGACAGGCCTAACACTGAAGCTTTCTTT	CASSPLDRPNTEAFF
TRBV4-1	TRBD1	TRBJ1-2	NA	TGCGCCAGCAGCCAATTTTCGACAGGGACGAGGTATGGCTACACCTTC	CASSQFSTGTRYGYTF